This is a list of T cell receptor beta chains from one sample in a study of blood T cell repertoires in COVID-19. Data came from immunoSEQ multiplex PCR; TCRdb stores just in-frame clones and leaves some out. This table holds around 200,000 clones, around 90% found once. The sequenced material came from peripheral blood. The receptors stem from a man aged 40-49 years with active or convalescent COVID-19. The CDR3 runs from the conserved cysteine through the conserved F or W. The order of the fields is J gene, V gene, D gene, clone size, CDR3 protein, CDR3 DNA. A D gene is named only where the DNA matches it firmly. Clone size is given for some rows only: seen once, a few or many times, or a class if the clone is expanded.

>TRBJ2-1|TRBV7-9|-|few
CASSLLQGDEQFF
TGTGCCAGCAGCCTCTTACAGGGTGATGAGCAGTTCTTC
>TRBJ2-1|TRBV7-2|TRBD2|-
CASSLNLAGGQNEQFF
TGTGCCAGCAGCTTAAATCTAGCGGGGGGGCAAAATGAGCAGTTCTTC
>TRBJ1-2|TRBV27|TRBD1|-
CASSPGTGRDYGYTF
TGTGCCAGCAGTCCTGGGACAGGGAGGGACTATGGCTACACCTTC
>TRBJ2-7|TRBV5-1|TRBD2|-
CASSTGLAGGDYEQYF
TGCGCCAGCAGCACGGGACTAGCGGGGGGAGACTACGAGCAGTACTTC
>TRBJ2-2|TRBV15|TRBD2|-
CATSRGAGGKNTGELFF
TGTGCCACCAGCAGAGGGGCGGGGGGTAAGAACACCGGGGAGCTGTTTTTT
>TRBJ1-2|TRBV3-1/TRBV3-2|TRBD1|-
CASSQDLGGGVGYTF
TGTGCCAGCAGCCAAGATCTAGGGGGCGGGGTTGGCTACACCTTC
>TRBJ1-1|TRBV11-2|TRBD1|-
CASSSGQGWTEAFF
TGTGCCAGCAGCTCGGGACAGGGGTGGACTGAAGCTTTCTTT
>TRBJ1-1|TRBV19|TRBD1|-
CASSISYRGAEAFF
TGTGCCAGTAGTATCTCTTACAGGGGGGCTGAAGCTTTCTTT
>TRBJ1-2|TRBV27|-|-
CASSAINNYGYTF
TGTGCCAGCAGTGCGATCAACAACTATGGCTACACCTTC
>TRBJ2-5|TRBV30|TRBD2|-
CAWSVGTTIETQYF
TGTGCCTGGAGTGTAGGGACTACCATAGAGACCCAGTACTTC
>TRBJ2-7|TRBV29-1|-|-
CSVEGGVTGSSYEQYF
TGCAGCGTTGAGGGCGGGGTGACTGGAAGCTCCTACGAGCAGTACTTC
>TRBJ2-5|TRBV20-1|TRBD2|-
CSASLRGGRETQYF
TGCAGTGCTAGTCTGCGGGGGGGCCGGGAGACCCAGTACTTC
>TRBJ2-3|TRBV7-2|TRBD2|-
CASRPRAGGLDTQYF
TGTGCCAGCAGACCGCGGGCGGGGGGATTGGATACGCAGTATTTT
>TRBJ1-4|TRBV7-9|-|-
CASSSGPGGFQGEKLFF
TGTGCCAGCAGCTCGGGACCGGGGGGTTTTCAAGGTGAAAAACTGTTTTTT
>TRBJ2-7|TRBV7-2|-|-
CASSLGTGEEYF
TGTGCCAGCAGCCTAGGAACAGGGGAGGAGTACTTC
>TRBJ1-4|TRBV7-9|-|-
CASSAVSTNEKLFF
TGTGCCAGCAGTGCAGTCTCAACTAATGAAAAACTGTTTTTT
>TRBJ1-3|TRBV10-3|-|-
CAISEGARGGRNTIYF
TGTGCCATCAGTGAGGGAGCACGGGGTGGAAGAAACACCATATATTTT
>TRBJ1-4|TRBV28|-|-
CASSLQGTTNEKLFF
TGTGCCAGCAGTTTACAGGGGACGACTAATGAAAAACTGTTTTTT
>TRBJ1-2|TRBV28|TRBD1|-
CASSLGRGYGYTF
TGTGCCAGCAGTTTGGGCAGGGGGTATGGCTACACCTTC
>TRBJ1-6|TRBV29-1|TRBD1|-
CSVQDRGSDSPLHF
TGCAGCGTACAAGACAGGGGCTCGGATTCACCCCTCCACTTT
>TRBJ1-5|TRBV29-1|TRBD1|-
CSGGQGPNQPQHF
TGCAGCGGAGGACAGGGCCCCAATCAGCCCCAGCATTTT
>TRBJ1-4|TRBV19|TRBD1|-
CASRDRGDEKLFF
TGTGCCAGTAGAGACAGGGGGGACGAAAAACTGTTTTTT
>TRBJ2-3|TRBV3-1/TRBV3-2|TRBD2|-
CASSLRLAVGDTQYF
TGTGCCAGCAGCCTGCGACTAGCGGTAGGGGATACGCAGTATTTT
>TRBJ2-7|TRBV2|TRBD1|-
CASRLGTGDYEQYF
TGTGCCAGCAGGCTCGGGACAGGGGACTACGAGCAGTACTTC
>TRBJ2-1|TRBV6-4|-|-
CASSDLDSNEQFF
TGTGCCAGCAGTGACCTAGACAGCAATGAGCAGTTCTTC
>TRBJ1-4|TRBV5-1|-|-
CASSLSMESEKLFF
TGCGCCAGCAGCTTATCAATGGAGAGCGAAAAACTGTTTTTT
>TRBJ1-3|TRBV3-1/TRBV3-2|-|once
CASSYQGKGNTIYF
TGTGCCAGCAGCTATCAGGGAAAGGGAAACACCATATATTTT
>TRBJ2-5|TRBV7-9|-|-
CASSRDQETQYF
TGTGCCAGCAGCCGGGACCAAGAGACCCAGTACTTC
>TRBJ1-6|TRBV4-2|TRBD1|-
CASSQPGGSGDSPLHF
TGTGCCAGCAGCCAACCAGGGGGGAGTGGGGATTCACCCCTCCACTTT